The rows below give T cell receptor beta chains drawn from one sample of a study of blood T cell repertoires in COVID-19. Some clones are missing from TCRdb's copy, which holds only in-frame ones; the method was immunoSEQ multiplex PCR. The sample contains 250,000 to 350,000 clones, around 87% of which appear only once. Sequencing was done on a sample of peripheral blood. All receptors derive from a woman aged 45-65 years who had recovered from COVID-19. Both conserved end residues are part of each CDR3. D genes are given only for firm matches. Part of the rows lack a size; the others show once, few, many or a class for expanded clones.

d_gene,abundance,j_gene,v_gene,CDR3aa,CDR3nt
TRBD2,NA,TRBJ2-5,TRBV3-1/TRBV3-2,CASSHYLAGGPETQYF,TGTGCCAGCAGCCACTATTTAGCGGGAGGGCCCGAGACCCAGTACTTC
NA,once,TRBJ1-1,TRBV5-1,CASSFSQGSLPNTEAFF,TGCGCCAGCAGTTTTTCGCAGGGGTCTCTCCCCAACACTGAAGCTTTCTTT
NA,NA,TRBJ1-2,TRBV5-4,CASSLGVAGALYGYTF,TGTGCCAGCAGCTTGGGGGTTGCGGGGGCGCTTTATGGCTACACCTTC
TRBD2,NA,TRBJ2-7,TRBV27,CATLTSGGDEQYF,TGTGCCACCCTGACTAGCGGGGGGGACGAGCAGTACTTC
NA,NA,TRBJ1-6,TRBV28,CASSSGDSYNSPLHF,TGTGCCAGCAGTTCCGGGGACTCCTATAATTCACCCCTCCACTTT
TRBD2,NA,TRBJ2-3,TRBV29-1,CSIPFSGGADTQYF,TGCAGCATTCCATTTAGCGGGGGGGCAGATACGCAGTATTTT
TRBD2,NA,TRBJ2-1,TRBV12-5,CASGLGLAGGPEYNEQFF,TGTGCTAGTGGTTTGGGGCTAGCGGGGGGGCCCGAGTACAATGAGCAGTTCTTC
TRBD1,NA,TRBJ1-6,TRBV7-9,CASSRGDRGNSPLHF,TGTGCCAGCAGCCGCGGGGACAGGGGTAATTCACCCCTCCACTTT
NA,NA,TRBJ2-1,TRBV4-3,CASSQGARVYNEQFF,TGCGCCAGCAGCCAAGGCGCCAGGGTGTACAATGAGCAGTTCTTC
NA,NA,TRBJ1-5,TRBV19,CASSSGPLYSNQPQHF,TGTGCCAGTAGTTCAGGGCCCCTTTATAGCAATCAGCCCCAGCATTTT
TRBD2,NA,TRBJ2-1,TRBV10-3,CAISSHLSGSSNEQFF,TGTGCCATCAGTTCACATCTTAGCGGGAGTTCAAATGAGCAGTTCTTC
TRBD1,NA,TRBJ2-1,TRBV9,CASSVGGQGVHNEQFF,TGTGCCAGCAGCGTAGGCGGTCAGGGGGTACACAATGAGCAGTTCTTC
TRBD2,NA,TRBJ2-1,TRBV19,CASTGLAGVNNEQFF,TGTGCCAGTACGGGACTAGCGGGAGTCAATAATGAGCAGTTCTTC
NA,few,TRBJ1-1,TRBV3-1/TRBV3-2,CASSQVAANTEAFF,TGTGCCAGCAGCCAAGTGGCCGCGAACACTGAAGCTTTCTTT
NA,NA,TRBJ2-3,TRBV15,CATRGRGARGVPDTQYF,TGTGCCACCAGAGGCCGGGGGGCCCGGGGGGTCCCCGATACGCAGTATTTT
TRBD1,NA,TRBJ1-5,TRBV6-1,CASSEIDRVSNQPQHF,TGTGCCAGCAGTGAGATTGACAGGGTAAGCAATCAGCCCCAGCATTTT